Presented here are 15 T cell receptor beta chains from one specimen sequenced in a study of blood T cell repertoires in COVID-19. Measured with immunoSEQ multiplex PCR; TCRdb has only the in-frame clones, and not every one. This table holds 300,000 to 400,000 clones, roughly 90% found once. Sequencing was carried out using peripheral blood. These receptors were collected from a woman in her 30s with COVID-19, enrolled during active disease.

The chain links TRBV4-1 to TRBJ2-3, with 7 bases aligning to TRBD2. The CDR3 runs to 18 residues. Germline V gene sequence: CDR1 MGHRA, CDR2 YSYEKL. V was clipped by 0 bases and J by 2 bases; unmatched bases: 11. The CDR3 here is CASSQDTTGGLLTDTQYF. The CDR3 nucleotides read TGCGCCAGCAGCCAAGACACGACGGGAGGCCTGCTCACAGATACGCAGTATTTT.

This chain uses TRBV7-9 with TRBJ1-4; D call uncertain. This CDR3 comprises 15 residues. From germline, CDR1 is SEHNR and CDR2 FQNEAQ (reference sequence). The V and J ends lost 2 bases and 5 bases respectively, with 12 bases between them. CDR3: CASSLSVQKNEKLFF. The CDR3, as DNA: TGTGCCAGCAGCTTATCCGTCCAGAAAAATGAAAAACTGTTTTTT. Filled out from reference TRBV7-9 and TRBJ1-4, the complete variable domain reads DTGVSQNPRHKITKRGQNVTFRCDPISEHNRLYWYRQTLGQGPEFLTYFQNEAQLEKSRLLSDRFSAERPKGSFSTLEIQRTEQGDSAMYLCASSLSVQKNEKLFFGSGTQLSVL.

The rearrangement links TRBV27 to TRBJ1-6; TRBD1 aligns across 9 bases. Trimming removed 5 bases from V and 10 bases from J; junction bases left unmatched: 6. The CDR3 runs to 14 residues. Germline V CDR1 and CDR2: MNHEY, SMNVEV (reference sequence). CDR3 residues: CASSVGQGESPLHF. DNA for the CDR3: TGTGCCAGCAGTGTGGGACAGGGTGAATCACCCCTCCACTTT.

The chain joins TRBV19 to TRBJ2-7, with no clear D. Trimming pared 5 bases from V and 3 bases from J, leaving 14 bases between. The CDR3 consists of 14 residues. The germline V gene has CDR1 LNHDA and CDR2 SQIVND (reference sequence). The CDR3 protein is CASSGSGYSYEQYF. The CDR3 DNA reads TGTGCCAGTAGTGGTTCGGGTTATAGCTACGAGCAGTACTTC.

This chain links TRBV9 with TRBJ2-3; D ambiguous. The V gene's germline CDR1 is SGDLS and CDR2 YYNGEE. Between the trimmed V and J ends, which lost 3 bases and 5 bases, there was a span of 4 bases. This CDR3 contains 11 residues. The CDR3 sequence: CASSARDTQYF. In DNA, the CDR3 is TGTGCCAGCAGCGCGAGAGATACGCAGTATTTT.

The J gene is TRBJ1-1, the V gene TRBV3-1 (or the pseudogene TRBV3-2), with a weak D call TRBD1 (5 bases). This CDR3 has 14 amino acids. Deletions cut 0 bases from V and 9 bases from J, with 14 bases between. Germline CDR1 is LGHDT and CDR2 is YNNKEL (reference sequence). CDR3 residues: CASSQDRGSVKAFF. CDR3 bases: TGTGCCAGCAGCCAAGATCGGGGGAGCGTTAAAGCTTTCTTT.

The CDR3 sequence is CAWNRGGYEQYF. CDR3 bases: TGTGCCTGGAACAGGGGCGGCTACGAGCAGTACTTC. The gene calls are TRBV30 and TRBJ2-7; 7 bases are shared with TRBD1. CDR1 and CDR2 (germline): GTSNPN, SVGIG (reference sequence). V lost 4 bases and J lost 3; bases outside the gene matches: 3. There are 12 residues in the CDR3.

The chain is built from TRBV27 and TRBJ1-4; TRBD1 agrees at 7 bases. The junction had 3 bases not matched to a gene; V was cut back by 3 bases and J by 8 bases. Germline values: CDR1 MNHEY, CDR2 SMNVEV (reference sequence). This CDR3 has 13 amino acids. CDR3 DNA: TGTGCCAGCAGTTTTTCAGGGGGGGAAAAACTGTTTTTT. Translating gives CASSFSGGEKLFF.

The CDR3 sequence: CASSLSGRRGEKLFF. In DNA, the CDR3 is TGTGCCAGCAGTCTTTCCGGCAGGCGGGGGGAAAAACTGTTTTTT. This sequence joins TRBV5-6 and TRBJ1-4; maybe TRBD1 (5 bases). Trimming removed 5 bases at V and 8 bases at J, with 19 bases between. The V gene's germline CDR1 is SGHDT and CDR2 YYEEEE. The CDR3 runs to 15 residues. Drawing the rest from reference TRBV5-6 and TRBJ1-4, the complete variable domain is DAGVTQSPTHLIKTRGQQVTLRCSPKSGHDTVSWYQQALGQGPQFIFQYYEEEERQRGNFPDRFSGHQFPNYSSELNVNALLLGDSALYLCASSLSGRRGEKLFFGSGTQLSVL.

V usage is TRBV11-1 and J usage is TRBJ1-1; 8 positions match TRBD1. The CDR3 has 13 amino acids. The ends lost 5 bases at V and 6 bases at J; junction bases unmatched: 5. CDR1 and CDR2 from the germline V gene are SGHAT and FQDESV (reference sequence). CDR3 DNA: TGTGCCAGCAGCCTCCGGACAGGGTCTGAAGCTTTCTTT. Amino acids: CASSLRTGSEAFF.

As to this clone: One end of the junction fails to match germline, which may point to a read error. The chain recombines TRBV28 with TRBJ2-5; D unresolved. This CDR3 has 12 amino acids. Germline values: CDR1 MDHEN, CDR2 SYDVKM. CDR3 residues: CASSQMKETQHF. DNA of the CDR3: TGTGCCAGCAGTCAGATGAAGGAGACCCAGCACTTC. The full variable domain, rest sourced from reference TRBV28 and TRBJ2-5, is DVKVTQSSRYLVKRTGEKVFLECVQDMDHENMFWYRQDPGLGLRLIYFSYDVKMKEKGDIPEGYSVSREKKERFSLILESASTNQTSMYLCASSQMKETQHFGPGTRLLVL.

The rearrangement links TRBV6-6 to TRBJ1-2; 7 nucleotides agree with TRBD1. The CDR3 loop spans 15 amino acids. Trimming removed 2 bases from V and 3 bases from J; junction bases left unmatched: 6. The germline CDR1 and CDR2 sequences are MNHNY and SVGAGI (reference sequence). The CDR3 DNA reads as TGTGCCAGCAGTTACGGAGAGGGGGCTCACTATGGCTACACCTTC. It yields the protein CASSYGEGAHYGYTF.

CDR3 loop: CSVEEGVNQPQHF. In nucleotides, the CDR3 is TGCAGCGTTGAAGAGGGAGTCAATCAGCCCCAGCATTTT. The chain recombines TRBV29-1 with TRBJ1-5; D is ambiguous. V lost 0 bases to trimming and J lost 3 bases, with 6 bases between them. Germline V gives CDR1 SQVTM, CDR2 ANQGSEA. The CDR3 is 13 residues long. Full variable domain (remainder filled in from reference TRBV29-1 and TRBJ1-5): SAVISQKPSRDICQRGTSLTIQCQVDSQVTMMFWYRQQPGQSLTLIATANQGSEATYESGFVIDKFPISRPNLTFSTLTVSNMSPEDSSIYLCSVEEGVNQPQHFGDGTRLSIL.

This chain links TRBV29-1 with TRBJ1-1, with 7 bases that match TRBD1. The CDR3 has 15 residues. Losses at the gene ends were 7 bases for V and 0 bases for J; bases not matched to a gene: 11. Germline V lookup: CDR1 SQVTM, CDR2 ANQGSEA. As DNA, the CDR3 is TGCAGCGCACGAGGGGACAGAGCGTTGAACACTGAAGCTTTCTTT. It is translated as CSARGDRALNTEAFF.

The rearrangement joins TRBV12-3 or TRBV12-4 to TRBJ2-7; D is unresolved. This CDR3 has 13 amino acids. V shed 2 bases and J shed 6 bases, with 11 bases lying between them. CDR3 sequence reads: CASSLLVGVEQYF. The CDR3, as DNA: TGTGCCAGCAGTTTATTGGTGGGCGTCGAGCAGTACTTC.